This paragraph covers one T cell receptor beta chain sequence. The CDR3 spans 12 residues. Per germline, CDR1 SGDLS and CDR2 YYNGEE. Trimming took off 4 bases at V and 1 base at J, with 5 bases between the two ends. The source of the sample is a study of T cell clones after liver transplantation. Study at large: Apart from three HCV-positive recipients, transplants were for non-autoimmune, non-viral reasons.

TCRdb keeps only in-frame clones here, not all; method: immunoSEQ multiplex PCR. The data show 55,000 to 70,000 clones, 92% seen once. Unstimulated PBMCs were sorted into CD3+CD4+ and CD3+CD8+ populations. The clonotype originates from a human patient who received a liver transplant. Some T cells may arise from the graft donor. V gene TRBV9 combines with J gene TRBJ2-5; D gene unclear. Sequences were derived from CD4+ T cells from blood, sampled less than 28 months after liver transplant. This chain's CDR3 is CASSNIQETQYF. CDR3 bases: TGTGCCAGCAGCAACATCCAAGAGACCCAGTACTTC.